One TCR beta chain is described in this entry. The target antigen is unknown. This record belongs to a study of human T cells and chemical hapten exposure. Overall study context: TCR yield per sample varied, mainly due to pooled library volumes. General study results and limits: TCRs at a frequency above 1 in 1000 stayed unchanged with DPC sensitization.

Per the germline V gene, CDR1 is PRHDT and CDR2 is FYEKMQ (reference sequence). This CDR3 spans 15 amino acids. V lost 5 bases, J lost 4 bases, and 8 bases stayed unmatched. During construction of the library, unique molecular identifiers were attached to individual cDNA molecules for quantitative, reproducible TCR counting. Per the original methods: A per-sample median of roughly 96,000 TCRs was observed, with a range of about 23,224 to 750,000. TCRdb ran MiXCR on the RACE reads and lists one entry per CDR3 protein. The authors' filters were not applied to this entry. The table shows roughly 100,000 distinct CDR3 sequences, with about 8.8% occurring only once. Stated time point: healthy volunteer bleed at 2 weeks. Total RNA was extracted from unfractionated whole blood.

The chain uses TRBV13 and TRBJ1-3; TRBD1 aligns across 7 bases. Sequencing was done on a sample of whole blood. The TCR originated in a female donor in good health. Some clones in this sample may be carry-over from other donors' samples. CDR3 nucleotide sequence: TGTGCCAGCAGCGGAGACAGGGCTAGAGGAAACACCATATATTTT. It translates to CASSGDRARGNTIYF.